This entry features one T cell receptor (beta chain) sequence. Its antigen is as yet unknown. V was cut by 4 bases and J by 1 base, with 7 bases left in between. The CDR3 consists of 13 residues. Germline V gene data show CDR1 as MGHRA and CDR2 as YSYEKL. The sample belongs to a study of T cells after yellow fever vaccination. Study-wide context: Fractions of low cell number were prepared using SMART-Seq v4 Ultra Low Input. Study outcomes and limitations: Some clonotypes, a small share, were shared between CD4 and CD8 compartments.

In making TCR cDNA, 5'RACE template switching added a universal primer site and UMIs to it. TCRdb called the 5' RACE reads again in MiXCR, with one record for every CDR3 protein. The repertoire consists of under 200,000 distinct CDR3 sequences, with approximately 11% occurring once and the leading ten covering 35% to 45%. Sequences were derived from CD8+ T cells sorted from PBMCs, sampled 15 days after the yellow fever booster vaccination. The genes are TRBV4-1 and TRBJ2-5; D might be TRBD2 (5 bases). The TCR originated in a man aged 18 to 29 who received the YFV17D yellow fever vaccine. DNA of the CDR3: TGCGCCAGCAGCCGACGGGGCCAAGAGACCCAGTACTTC. It translates to CASSRRGQETQYF.